Each of the 25 T cell receptor beta chains below was sequenced from the same sample in a study of T cell repertoires in cytomegalovirus infection. TCRdb processed the reads anew with MiXCR; each CDR3 protein has one entry. Of approximately 110,000 distinct CDR3 sequences detected, around 29% appear once; the ten largest clones hold about three quarters. Antigens of these TCRs are unknown. This sample comprised CD8+ T cells from cultured PBMCs, obtained from culture after CMV antigen stimulation. Every receptor here comes from a human donor in good health (CMV status not recorded). Some clones in this sample may be carry-over from other donors' samples.

This rearrangement joins TRBV2 to TRBJ2-2, with 8 nucleotides matching TRBD2. The germline V gene has CDR1 SNHLY and CDR2 FYNNEI. The CDR3 contains 16 residues. With V trimmed by 5 bases and J by 4 bases, 9 bases remained unmatched. CDR3 protein: CASSFGLASGTGELFF. CDR3 DNA: TGTGCCAGCAGTTTCGGACTAGCCTCGGGCACCGGGGAGCTGTTTTTT.

The chain joins TRBV7-9 to TRBJ2-7; no reliable D call. Per the germline V gene, CDR1 is SEHNR and CDR2 is FQNEAQ (reference sequence). V lost 3 bases and J 2 bases, leaving 11 bases between the germline ends. This CDR3 has 14 amino acids. The CDR3 DNA reads TGTGCCAGCAGCTTGACCCCCTTAACCTACGAGCAGTACTTC. Translation gives CASSLTPLTYEQYF. Based on the CDR3 plus reference TRBV7-9 and TRBJ2-7, the full variable domain is DTGVSQNPRHKITKRGQNVTFRCDPISEHNRLYWYRQTLGQGPEFLTYFQNEAQLEKSRLLSDRFSAERPKGSFSTLEIQRTEQGDSAMYLCASSLTPLTYEQYFGPGTRLTVT.

This clonotype was detected ten times or more. V gene TRBV7-2 combines with J gene TRBJ2-1; 14 nucleotides line up with TRBD2. V dropped 2 bases and J dropped 6; count of bases not matched to a gene: 9. Germline V lookup: CDR1 SGHTA, CDR2 FQGNSA. CDR3 size: 18 residues. The CDR3 coding sequence is TGTGCCAGCAGCTTAACCCCGACTAGCGGGGGGGCCCTCAATGAGCAGTTCTTC. Translating gives CASSLTPTSGGALNEQFF.

The chain employs TRBV27 and TRBJ1-4; no reliable D call. The V gene lost 3 bases and the J gene lost 4 bases, with 9 bases spanning the gap. CDR3 length equals 14 residues. CDR1 is MNHEY, CDR2 SMNVEV, per germline (reference sequence). The CDR3 nucleotides read TGTGCCAGCAGTTTTCGGGGAAGTAATGAAAAACTGTTTTTT. This codes for CASSFRGSNEKLFF.

The rearrangement joins TRBV5-6 to TRBJ1-5; possible D gene TRBD1, 5 bases. Between the trimmed V and J ends, which lost 6 bases and 8 bases, there was a span of 18 bases. Germline CDR1 is SGHDT and CDR2 is YYEEEE. The CDR3 loop spans 14 amino acids. CDR3 in amino acids: CASNRQQVREPQHF. The CDR3 DNA is TGTGCCAGCAACCGACAACAGGTTCGGGAGCCCCAGCATTTT.

The V call is TRBV12-3 or TRBV12-4, the J call TRBJ2-5, with D perhaps matching TRBD1 (5 bases). V dropped 3 bases and J dropped 1 base, with 9 bases sitting between them. There are 14 residues in the CDR3. CDR3 nucleotides: TGTGCCAGCAGTTTGCGAAGGGGCCAAGAGACCCAGTACTTC. Its protein is CASSLRRGQETQYF.

V is TRBV6-1 and J is TRBJ1-1, with 10 positions matching TRBD1. The V gene's germline CDR1 is MNHNS and CDR2 SASEGT. CDR3 length equals 17 residues. V dropped 1 base and J dropped 0; count of bases not matched to a gene: 5. For the CDR3, the DNA is TGTGCCAGCAGTGAAGTTGGGACAGGGGCCATGAACACTGAAGCTTTCTTT. Translation gives CASSEVGTGAMNTEAFF.

V and J are TRBV19 and TRBJ2-1; 7 bases map to TRBD1. This CDR3 comprises 14 residues. The germline gives CDR1 LNHDA, CDR2 SQIVND (reference sequence). Trimming removed 7 bases from V and 6 bases from J; junction bases left unmatched: 9. The CDR3 DNA follows: TGTGCCAGTACTGGACAGGCCGGGCCCAATGAGCAGTTCTTC. Its protein is CASTGQAGPNEQFF.

The V call is TRBV7-9, the J call TRBJ2-7; 8 positions agree with TRBD1. Germline-derived CDR1 and CDR2 are SEHNR and FQNEAQ (reference sequence). V lost 5 bases to trimming and J lost 6 bases; unmatched junction nucleotides: 9. CDR3 length equals 14 residues. CDR3 in amino acids: CASSASTGEGEQYF. In nucleotides, the CDR3 is TGTGCCAGCAGCGCCTCGACAGGGGAAGGCGAGCAGTACTTC.

The table lists this clonotype with a few counts. The chain employs TRBV6-1 and TRBJ1-1, with TRBD1 matching 10 bases. The CDR3 runs to 17 residues. The V and J ends lost 6 bases and 2 bases, in that order; junction bases with no gene match: 12. Germline V lookup: CDR1 MNHNS, CDR2 SASEGT. The CDR3 loop reads CASRATIDRGRNTEAFF. As DNA, the CDR3 is TGTGCCAGCAGAGCAACAATAGACAGGGGGCGAAACACTGAAGCTTTCTTT.

This clonotype was observed a few times. The V call is TRBV19, the J call TRBJ2-1; 10 nucleotides match TRBD2. The J segment lost 4 bases and the V segment lost 2 bases, leaving 5 bases of the junction unmatched. The CDR3 runs to 16 residues. Germline assignment: CDR1 LNHDA and CDR2 SQIVND (reference sequence). The CDR3 protein is CASSILAGELYNEQFF. The DNA for the CDR3 is TGTGCCAGTAGTATACTAGCGGGGGAATTATACAATGAGCAGTTCTTC.

In its sample, this clonotype was seen once. This chain uses TRBV24-1 with TRBJ2-1; 13 nucleotides line up with TRBD2. Per the germline V gene, CDR1 is KGHDR and CDR2 is SFDVKD. This CDR3 has 20 amino acids. V lost 6 bases, J lost 8 bases, and 21 bases stayed unmatched. The CDR3 nucleotides are TGTGCCACCAGTCCATTAACCACTAGCGGGGGGGGCACGGGTGCCGATGAGCAGTTCTTC. Amino acid sequence: CATSPLTTSGGGTGADEQFF.

This clonotype was seen only a few times. The chain uses TRBV7-9 and TRBJ1-1, with 11 nucleotides matching TRBD1. Unmatched junction bases numbered 8, after V lost 6 bases and J lost 5 bases. The CDR3 length is 15 residues. CDR1 and CDR2 from the germline V gene are SEHNR and FQNEAQ (reference sequence). The CDR3 nucleotides are TGTGCCAGCAGGCTCCCCGGGACAGGGGGGACTGAAGCTTTCTTT. Amino acids: CASRLPGTGGTEAFF.

The chain employs TRBV28 and TRBJ1-1; 7 positions match TRBD1. Germline values: CDR1 MDHEN, CDR2 SYDVKM. The CDR3 is 18 residues long. Trimming at V came to 6 bases and at J to 3 bases, leaving 19 bases not matched to a gene. Written as DNA, the CDR3 is TGTGCCAGCAGCATAGCCCTATACGACAGGGCTTACTACACTGAAGCTTTCTTT. Its translation is CASSIALYDRAYYTEAFF.

With regard to this clonotype: One junction end does not reproduce the germline sequence, and a read error may be involved. The CDR3 sequence is CASSYSHEQYF. The CDR3 DNA sequence: TGTGCCAGCAGTTACTCCCACGAGCAGTACTTC. This chain connects TRBV6-2 or TRBV6-3 to TRBJ2-7; D uncertain. The CDR3 sequence is 11 residues long. Germline V CDR1 and CDR2: MNHEY, SVGEGT.

The sample holds many counts of this clonotype. The chain joins TRBV7-2 to TRBJ1-2; maybe TRBD1 (5 bases). The CDR3 loop spans 15 amino acids. V was shortened by 2 bases and J by 0 bases, with 10 bases between the two germline ends. Germline CDR1 and CDR2: SGHTA and FQGNSA. Here the CDR3 DNA reads TGTGCCAGCAGCTTATGGGACGTTGCTAACTATGGCTACACCTTC. Encoded protein: CASSLWDVANYGYTF.

This clonotype was seen a few times. The chain recombines TRBV6-2 or TRBV6-3 with TRBJ1-6; D not resolved. The V end lost 1 base, the J end lost 8 bases, and 18 bases lay between the germline ends. The CDR3 contains 17 residues. Germline V gene lookup returns CDR1 MNHEY and CDR2 SVGEGT. The CDR3 here is CASSYFYPGRYDSPLHF. DNA of the CDR3: TGTGCCAGCAGTTACTTTTACCCCGGCAGGTATGATTCACCCCTCCACTTT.

This clonotype has at least ten counts. The J gene is TRBJ2-1, the V gene TRBV24-1; D remains unclear. CDR3 length: 13 amino acids. CDR1 is KGHDR, CDR2 SFDVKD, per germline. Trimming took 2 bases from V and 14 from J, leaving 15 bases between them. The CDR3 reads CATSDYQRYGEFF. For the CDR3, the DNA is TGTGCCACCAGTGATTATCAGAGATATGGGGAGTTCTTC.

This clonotype was detected a few times. CDR3 DNA: TGTGCCAGCTCTGGGACAGAGGACCATTACAATGAGCAGTTCTTC. Protein sequence: CASSGTEDHYNEQFF. The V call is TRBV6-1, the J call TRBJ2-1, with 7 bases that match TRBD1. Germline assignment: CDR1 MNHNS and CDR2 SASEGT. The CDR3 is 15 residues long. After removal of 8 bases from V and 4 bases from J, the junction contained 11 bases not matched to a gene.

The chain uses TRBV5-1 and TRBJ2-1, with a tentative D call TRBD1 (5 bases). V was trimmed by 3 bases and J by 7 bases, leaving 8 bases between them. CDR1 is SGHRS, CDR2 YFSETQ, per germline. This CDR3 comprises 12 residues. The CDR3 DNA follows: TGCGCCAGCAGCTGGGGCAAAAATGAGCAGTTCTTC. Its protein product is CASSWGKNEQFF. Variable domain in full (rest from reference TRBV5-1 and TRBJ2-1): KAGVTQTPRYLIKTRGQQVTLSCSPISGHRSVSWYQQTPGQGLQFLFEYFSETQRNKGNFPGRFSGRQFSNSRSEMNVSTLELGDSALYLCASSWGKNEQFFGPGTRLTVL.

CDR3 loop: CASSLWRGATDTQYF. The CDR3 DNA reads TGTGCCAGCAGTTTATGGCGGGGGGCCACAGATACGCAGTATTTT. V usage is TRBV12-3 or TRBV12-4 and J usage is TRBJ2-3, with 8 positions matching TRBD2. V trimming: 2 bases; J trimming: 2 bases; junction bases outside the gene matches: 3. The CDR3 is 15 residues long.

This clonotype was picked up many times. V gene TRBV6-1 combines with J gene TRBJ1-4, with 7 nucleotides matching TRBD1. The CDR3 totals 15 residues. V lost 5 bases to trimming and J lost 4 bases; unmatched junction nucleotides: 7. CDR1 MNHNS and CDR2 SASEGT come from the germline V gene. CDR3 residues: CASSSTGTDNEKLFF. The CDR3 DNA reads TGTGCCAGCAGTTCTACCGGGACAGATAATGAAAAACTGTTTTTT.

This clonotype was counted between two and nine times. V and J are TRBV27 and TRBJ1-6; no clear D. Germline V gene lookup returns CDR1 MNHEY and CDR2 SMNVEV (reference sequence). V was pared by 0 bases and J by 4 bases, with 10 bases between. The CDR3 loop spans 16 amino acids. The CDR3 spells CASSLSIGEYNSPLHF. DNA of the CDR3: TGTGCCAGCAGTTTATCGATTGGAGAATATAATTCACCCCTCCACTTT.

This chain links TRBV4-1 with TRBJ1-6; D is ambiguous. CDR3 length: 16 residues. Deletions cut 0 bases from V and 4 bases from J, with 10 bases between. Germline CDR1 MGHRA, CDR2 YSYEKL. As DNA, the CDR3 is TGCGCCAGCAGCCAAGATCTCACCTATTATAATTCACCCCTCCACTTT. As protein: CASSQDLTYYNSPLHF.

This clonotype occurred a few times. The CDR3 DNA reads as TGTGCCAGCAGCTCCCCCGGGGGTCCAACGAACACCGGGGAGCTGTTTTTT. It codes for CASSSPGGPTNTGELFF. The J gene is TRBJ2-2, the V gene TRBV7-6; D is possibly TRBD2 (6 bases). Trimming removed 4 bases at V and 0 bases at J, with 15 bases between. CDR3 length: 17 amino acids. The germline gives CDR1 SGHVS, CDR2 FNYEAQ.